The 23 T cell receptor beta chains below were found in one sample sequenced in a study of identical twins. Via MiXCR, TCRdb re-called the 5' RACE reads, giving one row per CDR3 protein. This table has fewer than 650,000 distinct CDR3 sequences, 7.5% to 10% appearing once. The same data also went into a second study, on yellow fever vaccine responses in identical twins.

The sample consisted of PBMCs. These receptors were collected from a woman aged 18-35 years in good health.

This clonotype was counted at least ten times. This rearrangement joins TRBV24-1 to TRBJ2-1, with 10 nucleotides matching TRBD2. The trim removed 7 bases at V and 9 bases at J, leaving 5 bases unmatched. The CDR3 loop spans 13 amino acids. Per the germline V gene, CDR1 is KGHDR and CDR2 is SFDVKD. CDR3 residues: CATSPGLAVEQFF. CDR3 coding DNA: TGTGCCACCAGCCCCGGACTAGCGGTTGAGCAGTTCTTC.

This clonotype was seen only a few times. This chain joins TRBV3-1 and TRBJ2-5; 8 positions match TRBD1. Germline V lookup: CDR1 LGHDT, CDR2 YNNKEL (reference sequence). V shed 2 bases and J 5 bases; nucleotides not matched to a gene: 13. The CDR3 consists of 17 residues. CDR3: CASSQLAGTGRRETQYF. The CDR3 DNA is TGTGCCAGCAGCCAATTAGCCGGGACAGGTCGCCGCGAGACCCAGTACTTC.

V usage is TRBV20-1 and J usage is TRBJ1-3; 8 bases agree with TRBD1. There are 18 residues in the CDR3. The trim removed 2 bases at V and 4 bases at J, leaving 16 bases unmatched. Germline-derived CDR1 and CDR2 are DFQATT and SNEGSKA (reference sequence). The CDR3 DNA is TGCAGTGCTAGATTAAGGCAGGGGGCTAGAAGGACGGGAAACACCATATATTTT. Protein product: CSARLRQGARRTGNTIYF.

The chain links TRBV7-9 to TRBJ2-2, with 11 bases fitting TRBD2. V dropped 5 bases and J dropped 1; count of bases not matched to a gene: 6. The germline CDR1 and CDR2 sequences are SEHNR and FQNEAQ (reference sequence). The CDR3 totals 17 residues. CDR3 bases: TGTGCCAGCAGCCGCAACCTAGCGGGAGGGAACACCGGGGAGCTGTTTTTT. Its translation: CASSRNLAGGNTGELFF.

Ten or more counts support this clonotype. DNA of the CDR3: TGTGCCAGCAGTGGGGACAGGTCCTACGAGCAGTACTTC. This gives the protein CASSGDRSYEQYF. The chain couples TRBV6-1 to TRBJ2-7; 8 nucleotides align to TRBD1. Germline loops: CDR1 MNHNS, CDR2 SASEGT. The CDR3 contains 13 residues. Trimming took 4 bases from V and 1 from J; bases not matched to a gene: 0.

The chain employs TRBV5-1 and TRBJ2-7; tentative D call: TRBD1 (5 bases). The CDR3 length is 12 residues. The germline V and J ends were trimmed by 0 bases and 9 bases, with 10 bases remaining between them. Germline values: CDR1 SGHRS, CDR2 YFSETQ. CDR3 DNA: TGCGCCAGCAGCTTGGCAGGGTGGACGCAGTACTTC. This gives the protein CASSLAGWTQYF.

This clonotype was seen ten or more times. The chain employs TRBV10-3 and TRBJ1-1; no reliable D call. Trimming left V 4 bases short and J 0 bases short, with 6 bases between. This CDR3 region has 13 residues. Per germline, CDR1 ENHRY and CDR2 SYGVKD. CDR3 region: CAISVDVNTEAFF. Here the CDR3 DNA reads TGTGCCATCAGTGTAGACGTGAACACTGAAGCTTTCTTT.

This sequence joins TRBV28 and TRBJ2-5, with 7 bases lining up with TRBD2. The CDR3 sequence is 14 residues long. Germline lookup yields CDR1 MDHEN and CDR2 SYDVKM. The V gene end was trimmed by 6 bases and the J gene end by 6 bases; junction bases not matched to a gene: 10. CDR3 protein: CASSLPGEGKTQYF. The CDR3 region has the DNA TGTGCCAGCAGCCTCCCGGGGGAGGGAAAGACCCAGTACTTC.

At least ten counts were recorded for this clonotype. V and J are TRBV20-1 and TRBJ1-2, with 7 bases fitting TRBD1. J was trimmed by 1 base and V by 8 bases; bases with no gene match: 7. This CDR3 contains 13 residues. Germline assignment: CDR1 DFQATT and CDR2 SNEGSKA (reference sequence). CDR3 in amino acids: CSRQGQNNYGYTF. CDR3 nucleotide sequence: TGCAGTCGACAGGGACAAAATAACTATGGCTACACCTTC.

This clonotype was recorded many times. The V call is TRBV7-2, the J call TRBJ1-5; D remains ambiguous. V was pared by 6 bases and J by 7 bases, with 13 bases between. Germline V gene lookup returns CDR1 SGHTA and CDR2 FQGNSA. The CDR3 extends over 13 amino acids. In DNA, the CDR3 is TGTGCCAGCAGTGATGGCGGGAGACAGCCCCAGCATTTT. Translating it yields CASSDGGRQPQHF. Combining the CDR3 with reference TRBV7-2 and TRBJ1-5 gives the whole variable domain GAGVSQSPSNKVTEKGKDVELRCDPISGHTALYWYRQSLGQGLEFLIYFQGNSAPDKSGLPSDRFSAERTGGSVSTLTIQRTQQEDSAVYLCASSDGGRQPQHFGDGTRLSIL.

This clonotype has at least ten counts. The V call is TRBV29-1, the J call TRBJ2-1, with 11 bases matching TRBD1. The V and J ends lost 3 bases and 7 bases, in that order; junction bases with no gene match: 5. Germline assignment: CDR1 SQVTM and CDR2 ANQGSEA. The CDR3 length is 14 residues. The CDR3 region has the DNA TGCAGCGTTGATTTGGGACAGGGGGTAAATGAGCAGTTCTTC. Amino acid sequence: CSVDLGQGVNEQFF.

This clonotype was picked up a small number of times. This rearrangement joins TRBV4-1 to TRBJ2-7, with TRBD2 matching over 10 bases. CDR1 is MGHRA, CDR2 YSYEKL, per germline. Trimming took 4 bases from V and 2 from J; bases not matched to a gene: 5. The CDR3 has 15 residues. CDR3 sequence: CASSPRLAGPYEQYF. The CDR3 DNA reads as TGCGCCAGCAGCCCGAGACTAGCGGGCCCCTACGAGCAGTACTTC.

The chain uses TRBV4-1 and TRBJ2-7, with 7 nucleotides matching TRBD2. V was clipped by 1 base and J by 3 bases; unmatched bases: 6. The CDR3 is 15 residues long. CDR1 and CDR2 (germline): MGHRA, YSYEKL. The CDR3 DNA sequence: TGCGCCAGCAGCCAAGTAGGACTAGAAGGCTACGAGCAGTACTTC. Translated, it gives CASSQVGLEGYEQYF.

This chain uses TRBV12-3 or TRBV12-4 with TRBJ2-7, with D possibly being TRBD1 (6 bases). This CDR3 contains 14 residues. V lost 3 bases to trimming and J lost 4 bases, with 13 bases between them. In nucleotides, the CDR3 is TGTGCCAGCAGTTTTACAGGGAATAATTACGAGCAGTACTTC. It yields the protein CASSFTGNNYEQYF.

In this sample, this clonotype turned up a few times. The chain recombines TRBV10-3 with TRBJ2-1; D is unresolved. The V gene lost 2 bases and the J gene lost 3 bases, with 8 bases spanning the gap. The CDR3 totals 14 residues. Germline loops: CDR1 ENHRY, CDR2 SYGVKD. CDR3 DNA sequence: TGTGCCATCAGTGAGAGAAGGGACTACAATGAGCAGTTCTTC. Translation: CAISERRDYNEQFF.

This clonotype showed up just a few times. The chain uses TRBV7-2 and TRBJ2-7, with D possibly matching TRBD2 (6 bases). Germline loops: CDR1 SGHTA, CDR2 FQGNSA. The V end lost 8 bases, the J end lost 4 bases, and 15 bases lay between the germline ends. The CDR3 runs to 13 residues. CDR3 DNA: TGTGCCAGCGGGGGGAGCCTCCAGTACGAGCAGTACTTC. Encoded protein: CASGGSLQYEQYF.

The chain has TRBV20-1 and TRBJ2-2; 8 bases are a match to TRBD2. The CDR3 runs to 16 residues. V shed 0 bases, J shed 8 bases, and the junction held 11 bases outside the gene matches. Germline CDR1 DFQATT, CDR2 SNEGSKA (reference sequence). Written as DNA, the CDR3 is TGCAGTGCTAGAGATTTAGCGGGATTTTTTTCAGGGGAGCTGTTTTTT. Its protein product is CSARDLAGFFSGELFF.

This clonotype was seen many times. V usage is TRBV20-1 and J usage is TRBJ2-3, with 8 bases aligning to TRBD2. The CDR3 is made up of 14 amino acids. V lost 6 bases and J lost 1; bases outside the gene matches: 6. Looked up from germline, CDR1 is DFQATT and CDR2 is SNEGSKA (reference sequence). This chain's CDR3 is CSAPPSGRTDTQYF. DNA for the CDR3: TGCAGTGCCCCTCCTAGCGGGCGCACAGATACGCAGTATTTT.

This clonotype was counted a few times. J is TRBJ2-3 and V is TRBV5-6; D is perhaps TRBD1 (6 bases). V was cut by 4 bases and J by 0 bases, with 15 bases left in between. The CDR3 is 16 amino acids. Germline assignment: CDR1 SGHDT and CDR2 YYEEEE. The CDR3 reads CASSEQGPLSTDTQYF. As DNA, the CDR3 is TGTGCCAGCAGCGAGCAGGGGCCCTTGAGCACAGATACGCAGTATTTT.

CDR3 DNA sequence: TGTGCCCCGGGCGGAGATAATTCACCCCTCCACTTT. Translated, it gives CAPGGDNSPLHF. The chain joins TRBV6-1 to TRBJ1-6; D remains ambiguous. CDR3 size: 12 residues. Per the germline V gene, CDR1 is MNHNS and CDR2 is SASEGT. V shed 11 bases and J shed 5 bases, with 10 bases lying between them.

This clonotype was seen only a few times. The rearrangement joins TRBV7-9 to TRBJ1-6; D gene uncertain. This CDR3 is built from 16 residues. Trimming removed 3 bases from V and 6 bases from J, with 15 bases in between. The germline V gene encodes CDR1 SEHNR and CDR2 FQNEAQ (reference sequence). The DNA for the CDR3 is TGTGCCAGCAGCTTTCCCGGTTCTGGAGCTAATTCACCCCTCCACTTT. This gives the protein CASSFPGSGANSPLHF.

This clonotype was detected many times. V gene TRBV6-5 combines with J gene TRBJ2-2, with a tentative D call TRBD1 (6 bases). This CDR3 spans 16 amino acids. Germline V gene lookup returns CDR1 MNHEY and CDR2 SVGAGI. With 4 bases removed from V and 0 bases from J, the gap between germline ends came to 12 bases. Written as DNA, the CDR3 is TGTGCCAGCAGTTCCGAACAGGGCGCGAACACCGGGGAGCTGTTTTTT. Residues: CASSSEQGANTGELFF.

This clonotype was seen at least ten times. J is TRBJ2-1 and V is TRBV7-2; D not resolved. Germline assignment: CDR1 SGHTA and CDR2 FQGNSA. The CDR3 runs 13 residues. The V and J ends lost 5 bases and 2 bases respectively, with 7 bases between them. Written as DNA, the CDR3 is TGTGCCAGCAGCCCAGTCACCTACAATGAGCAGTTCTTC. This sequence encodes CASSPVTYNEQFF.